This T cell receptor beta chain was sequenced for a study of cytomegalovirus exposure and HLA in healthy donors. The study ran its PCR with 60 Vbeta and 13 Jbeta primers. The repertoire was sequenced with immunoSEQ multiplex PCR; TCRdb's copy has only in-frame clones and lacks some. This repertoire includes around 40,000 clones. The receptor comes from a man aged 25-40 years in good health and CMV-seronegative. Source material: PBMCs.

CDR3 loop: CASSRTGDYTGELFF. The CDR3, as DNA: TGTGCCAGCAGCCGGACAGGGGACTACACCGGGGAGCTGTTTTTT. The chain has TRBV6-6 and TRBJ2-2; 9 positions agree with TRBD1. Germline CDR1 MNHNY, CDR2 SVGAGI (reference sequence). J was trimmed by 3 bases and V by 6 bases; bases with no gene match: 5. This CDR3 comprises 15 residues.